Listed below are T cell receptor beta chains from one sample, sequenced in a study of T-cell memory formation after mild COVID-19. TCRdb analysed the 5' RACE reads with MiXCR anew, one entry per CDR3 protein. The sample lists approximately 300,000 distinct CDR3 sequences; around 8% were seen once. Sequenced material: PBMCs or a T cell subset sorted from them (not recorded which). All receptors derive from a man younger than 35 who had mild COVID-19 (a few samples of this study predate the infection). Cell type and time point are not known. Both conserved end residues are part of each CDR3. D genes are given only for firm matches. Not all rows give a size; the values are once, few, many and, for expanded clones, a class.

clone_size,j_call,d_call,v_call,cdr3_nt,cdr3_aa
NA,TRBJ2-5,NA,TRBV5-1,TGCGCCAGCACGGGGGACGAAGGAGTGACCCAGTACTTC,CASTGDEGVTQYF
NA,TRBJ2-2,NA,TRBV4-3,TGCGCCAGCAGCCGAGGACTGACTAACACCGGGGAGCTGTTTTTT,CASSRGLTNTGELFF
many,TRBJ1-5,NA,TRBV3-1,TGTGCCAGCAGCCAAGGTCTGATGGGTCAGCCCCAGCATTTT,CASSQGLMGQPQHF
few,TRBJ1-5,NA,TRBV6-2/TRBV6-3,TGTGCCAGCAGGAACCGGAATCAGCCCCAGCATTTT,CASRNRNQPQHF
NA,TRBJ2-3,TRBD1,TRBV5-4,TGTGCCAGCAGTCCCGCCGGGACAGGGGTTATAGATACGCAGTATTTT,CASSPAGTGVIDTQYF
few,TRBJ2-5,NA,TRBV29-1,TGCAGCGTTGCAGGGGAAGTTGAGACCCAGTACTTC,CSVAGEVETQYF
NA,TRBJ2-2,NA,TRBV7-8,TGTGCCAGCAGCTTGTGGAGGACAGCGAACACCGGGGAGCTGTTTTTT,CASSLWRTANTGELFF
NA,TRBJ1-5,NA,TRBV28,TGTGCCAGCAGTACAGGGAGTCAGCCCCAGCATTTT,CASSTGSQPQHF
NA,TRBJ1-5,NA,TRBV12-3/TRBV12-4,TGTGCCAGCAGCCCAGGGTTTGTCAGCAATCAGCCCCAGCATTTT,CASSPGFVSNQPQHF
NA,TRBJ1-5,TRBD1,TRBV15,TGTGCCACCAGCAGATTGAGGGGGCTCAATCAGCCCCAGCATTTT,CATSRLRGLNQPQHF
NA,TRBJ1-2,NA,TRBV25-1,TGTGCCAGCAGTAGGGGCCAGTCCGAGTCGCCCTATGGCTACACCTTC,CASSRGQSESPYGYTF
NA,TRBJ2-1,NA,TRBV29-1,TGCAGCGTTGAGGAAAACAATGAGCAGTTCTTC,CSVEENNEQFF
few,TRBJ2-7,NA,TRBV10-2,TGCGCCAGCAGTGAGGGGGGGTTCTACGAGCAGTACTTC,CASSEGGFYEQYF
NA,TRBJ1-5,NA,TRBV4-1,TGCGCCAGCAGCCCTTCCGTCCTGAAAGAGGATCAGCCCCAGCATTTT,CASSPSVLKEDQPQHF
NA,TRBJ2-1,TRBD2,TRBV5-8,TGTGCCAGCAGCCTCGGCCTAGCGGGAGGGCCTGATGAGCAGTTCTTC,CASSLGLAGGPDEQFF
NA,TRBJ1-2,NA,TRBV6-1,TGTGCCAGCATCCGGGGGATAGCTAACTATGGCTACACCTTC,CASIRGIANYGYTF
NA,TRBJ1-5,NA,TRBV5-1,TGCGCCAGCAGCTTGGAAGGTCATCAGCCCCAGCATTTT,CASSLEGHQPQHF
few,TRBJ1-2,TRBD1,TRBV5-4,TGTGCCATCAGCATCGGACAGGGGGCAGGAGGCTACACCTTC,CAISIGQGAGGYTF
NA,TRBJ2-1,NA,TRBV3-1,TGTGCCAGCAGCCAATGGACAGGGGAAGAGACTAGCGGAGTAAATGAGCAGTTCTTC,CASSQWTGEETSGVNEQFF
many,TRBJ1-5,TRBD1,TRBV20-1,TGCAGTGCTGCTGGACAGGGTAGGAGCAATCAGCCCCAGCATTTT,CSAAGQGRSNQPQHF
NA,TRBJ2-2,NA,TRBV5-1,TGCGCCAGCAGCCGGACAGAATACACCGGGGAGCTGTTTTTT,CASSRTEYTGELFF
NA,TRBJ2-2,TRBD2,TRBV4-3,TGCGCCAGCAGCCTGACTAGCGGGGGGGCCGGGGAGCTGTTTTTT,CASSLTSGGAGELFF
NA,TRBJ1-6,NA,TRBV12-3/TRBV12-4,TGTGCCAGCAGTATCGGGAGGGGAGTGGGTGCCAATTCACCCCTCCACTTT,CASSIGRGVGANSPLHF